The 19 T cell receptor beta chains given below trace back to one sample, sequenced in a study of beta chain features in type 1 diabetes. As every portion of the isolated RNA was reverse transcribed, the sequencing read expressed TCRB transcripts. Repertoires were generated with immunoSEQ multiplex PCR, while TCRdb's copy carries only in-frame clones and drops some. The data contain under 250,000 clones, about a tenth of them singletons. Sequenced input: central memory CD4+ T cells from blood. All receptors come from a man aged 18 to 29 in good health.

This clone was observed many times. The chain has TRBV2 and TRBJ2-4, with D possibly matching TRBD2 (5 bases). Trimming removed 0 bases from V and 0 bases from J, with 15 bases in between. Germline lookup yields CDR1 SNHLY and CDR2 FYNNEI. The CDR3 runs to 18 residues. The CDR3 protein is CASSEALGRALAKNIQYF. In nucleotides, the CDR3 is TGTGCCAGCAGTGAAGCGCTTGGGCGGGCCCTAGCCAAAAACATTCAGTACTTC.

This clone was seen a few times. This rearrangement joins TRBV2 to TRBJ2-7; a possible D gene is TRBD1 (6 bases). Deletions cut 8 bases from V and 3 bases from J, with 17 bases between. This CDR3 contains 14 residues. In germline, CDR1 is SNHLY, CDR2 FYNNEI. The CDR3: CASGINGQIYEQYF. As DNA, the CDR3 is TGTGCCAGCGGGATTAACGGACAGATCTACGAGCAGTACTTC.

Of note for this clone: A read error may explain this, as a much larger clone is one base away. CDR3 region: CAWSVQWGHDIKHIQYF. The CDR3 DNA is TGTGCCTGGAGTGTACAATGGGGACATGACATCAAACACATTCAGTACTTC. This chain links TRBV30 with TRBJ2-4; the D gene is possibly TRBD1 (6 bases). This CDR3 is 17 amino acids long. Per the germline V gene, CDR1 is GTSNPN and CDR2 is SVGIG (reference sequence). The variable domain in full, completed from reference TRBV30 and TRBJ2-4, reads SQTIHQWPATLVQPVGSPLSLECTVEGTSNPNLYWYRQAAGRGLQLLFYSVGIGQISSEVPQNLSASRPQDRQFILSSKKLLLSDSGFYLCAWSVQWGHDIKHIQYFGAGTRLSVL.

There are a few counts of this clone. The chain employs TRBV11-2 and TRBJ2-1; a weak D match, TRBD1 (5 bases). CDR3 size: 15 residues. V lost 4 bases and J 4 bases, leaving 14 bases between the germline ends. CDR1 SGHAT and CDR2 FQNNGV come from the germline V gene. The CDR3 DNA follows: TGTGCCAGCAGCTCCTACGACAGACCTTACAATGAGCAGTTCTTC. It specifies CASSSYDRPYNEQFF.

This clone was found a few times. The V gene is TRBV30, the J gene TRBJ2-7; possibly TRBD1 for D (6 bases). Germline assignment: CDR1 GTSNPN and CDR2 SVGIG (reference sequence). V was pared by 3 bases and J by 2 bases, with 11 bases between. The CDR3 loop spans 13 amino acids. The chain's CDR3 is CAWSRTETYEQYF. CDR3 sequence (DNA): TGTGCCTGGAGCAGGACAGAAACCTACGAGCAGTACTTC.

The CDR3 sequence is CASSLGYRGYNEQFF. The CDR3 DNA reads as TGTGCCAGCAGCTTAGGGTACCGCGGGTACAATGAGCAGTTCTTC. J is TRBJ2-1 and V is TRBV7-2, with TRBD2 as a possible D gene (5 bases). Trimming stripped 1 base from V and 4 bases from J, with 11 bases between. Germline CDR1 SGHTA, CDR2 FQGNSA. This CDR3 is built from 15 residues. Full variable domain (outside the CDR3, taken from reference TRBV7-2 and TRBJ2-1): GAGVSQSPSNKVTEKGKDVELRCDPISGHTALYWYRQSLGQGLEFLIYFQGNSAPDKSGLPSDRFSAERTGGSVSTLTIQRTQQEDSAVYLCASSLGYRGYNEQFFGPGTRLTVL.

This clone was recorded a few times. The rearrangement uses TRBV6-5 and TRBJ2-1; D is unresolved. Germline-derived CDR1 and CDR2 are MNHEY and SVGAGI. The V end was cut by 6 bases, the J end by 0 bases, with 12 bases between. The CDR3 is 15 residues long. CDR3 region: CASSLKQSSYNEQFF. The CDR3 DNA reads TGTGCCAGCAGCCTAAAGCAGAGCTCCTACAATGAGCAGTTCTTC.

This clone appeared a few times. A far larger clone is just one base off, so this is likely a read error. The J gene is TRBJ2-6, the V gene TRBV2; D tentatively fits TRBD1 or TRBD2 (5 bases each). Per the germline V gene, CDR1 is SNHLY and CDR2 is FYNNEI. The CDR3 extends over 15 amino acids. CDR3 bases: TGTGCCAGCAGTGGGTCCCTCCGAGGGGCCAACGGCCTGACTTTC. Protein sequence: CASSGSLRGANGLTF. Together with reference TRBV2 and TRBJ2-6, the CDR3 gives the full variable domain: EPEVTQTPSHQVTQMGQEVILRCVPISNHLYFYWYRQILGQKVEFLVSFYNNEISEKSEIFDDQFSVERPDGSNFTLKIRSTKLEDSAMYFCASSGSLRGANGLTFGAGSRLTVL.

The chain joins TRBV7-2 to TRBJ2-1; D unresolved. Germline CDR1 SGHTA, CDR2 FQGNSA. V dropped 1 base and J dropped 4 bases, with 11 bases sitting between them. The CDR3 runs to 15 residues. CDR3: CASSLVRSGYNEQFF. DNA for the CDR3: TGTGCCAGCAGCTTAGTTCGCTCGGGTTACAATGAGCAGTTCTTC. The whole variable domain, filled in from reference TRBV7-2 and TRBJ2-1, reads GAGVSQSPSNKVTEKGKDVELRCDPISGHTALYWYRQSLGQGLEFLIYFQGNSAPDKSGLPSDRFSAERTGGSVSTLTIQRTQQEDSAVYLCASSLVRSGYNEQFFGPGTRLTVL.

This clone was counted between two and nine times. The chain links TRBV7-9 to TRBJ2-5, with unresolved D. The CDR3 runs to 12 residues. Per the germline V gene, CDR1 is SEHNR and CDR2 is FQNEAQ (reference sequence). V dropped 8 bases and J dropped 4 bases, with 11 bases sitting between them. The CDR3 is CASALGIETQYF. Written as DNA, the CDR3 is TGTGCCAGCGCCCTCGGCATAGAGACCCAGTACTTC.

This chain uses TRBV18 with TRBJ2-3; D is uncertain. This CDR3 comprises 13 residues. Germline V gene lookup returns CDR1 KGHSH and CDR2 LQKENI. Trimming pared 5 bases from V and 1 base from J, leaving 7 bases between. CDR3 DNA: TGTGCCAGCTCAAGGGAAGGCACAGATACGCAGTATTTT. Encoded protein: CASSREGTDTQYF.

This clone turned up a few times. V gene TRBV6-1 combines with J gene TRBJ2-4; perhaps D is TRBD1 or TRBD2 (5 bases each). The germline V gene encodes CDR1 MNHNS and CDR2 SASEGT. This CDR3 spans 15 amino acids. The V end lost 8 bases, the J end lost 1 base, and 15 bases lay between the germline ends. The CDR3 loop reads CASLFREMAKNIQYF. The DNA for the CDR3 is TGTGCCAGCTTATTCAGGGAGATGGCCAAAAACATTCAGTACTTC.

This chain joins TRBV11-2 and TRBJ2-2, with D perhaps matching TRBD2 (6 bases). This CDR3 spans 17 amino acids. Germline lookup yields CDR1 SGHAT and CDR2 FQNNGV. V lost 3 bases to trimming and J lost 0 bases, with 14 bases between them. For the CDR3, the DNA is TGTGCCAGCAGCTTCCCTCGGAGGGGAACGAACACCGGGGAGCTGTTTTTT. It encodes CASSFPRRGTNTGELFF.

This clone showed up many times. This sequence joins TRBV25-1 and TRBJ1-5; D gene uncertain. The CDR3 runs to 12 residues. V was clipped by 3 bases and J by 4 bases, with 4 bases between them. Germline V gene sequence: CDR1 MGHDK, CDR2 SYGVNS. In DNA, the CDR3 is TGTGCCAGCAGTGAGGAAAATCAGCCCCAGCATTTT. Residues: CASSEENQPQHF. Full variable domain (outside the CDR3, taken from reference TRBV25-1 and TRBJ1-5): EADIYQTPRYLVIGTGKKITLECSQTMGHDKMYWYQQDPGMELHLIHYSYGVNSTEKGDLSSESTVSRIRTEHFPLTLESARPSHTSQYLCASSEENQPQHFGDGTRLSIL.

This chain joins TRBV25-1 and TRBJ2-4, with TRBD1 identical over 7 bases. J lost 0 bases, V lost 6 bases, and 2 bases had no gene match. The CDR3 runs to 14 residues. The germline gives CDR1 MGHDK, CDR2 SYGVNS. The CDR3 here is CASSGTVAKNIQYF. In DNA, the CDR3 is TGTGCCAGCAGCGGGACAGTAGCCAAAAACATTCAGTACTTC.

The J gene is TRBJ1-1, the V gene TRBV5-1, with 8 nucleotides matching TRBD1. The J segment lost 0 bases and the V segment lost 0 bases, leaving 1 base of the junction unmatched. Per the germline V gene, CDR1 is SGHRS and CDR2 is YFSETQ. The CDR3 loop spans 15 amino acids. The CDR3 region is CASSLAGQVNTEAFF. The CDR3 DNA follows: TGCGCCAGCAGCTTGGCGGGACAGGTGAACACTGAAGCTTTCTTT.

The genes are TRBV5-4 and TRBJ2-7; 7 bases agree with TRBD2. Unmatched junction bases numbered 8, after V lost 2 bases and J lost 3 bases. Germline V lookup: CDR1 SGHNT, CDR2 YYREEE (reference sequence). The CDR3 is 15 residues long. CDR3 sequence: CASSLLAWGLYEQYF. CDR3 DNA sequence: TGTGCCAGCAGCTTACTAGCGTGGGGACTCTACGAGCAGTACTTC.

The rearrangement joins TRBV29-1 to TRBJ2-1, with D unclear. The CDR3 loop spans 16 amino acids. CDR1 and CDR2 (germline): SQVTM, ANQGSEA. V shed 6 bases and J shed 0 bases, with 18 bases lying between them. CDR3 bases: TGCAGCGTGTTGGGCATTCCTCACAACTCCTACAATGAGCAGTTCTTC. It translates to CSVLGIPHNSYNEQFF.

The CDR3 loop reads CASTESYYGYTF. The CDR3 DNA is TGTGCCAGCACCGAATCATACTATGGCTACACCTTC. The chain joins TRBV7-9 to TRBJ1-2; no firm D call. Trimming removed 7 bases from V and 3 bases from J, with 9 bases in between. Germline V gene lookup returns CDR1 SEHNR and CDR2 FQNEAQ (reference sequence). The CDR3 runs 12 residues.